Sequencing of this TCR beta chain was carried out in a study of T cells after yellow fever vaccination. About the study: The fractions with low cell numbers were processed using SMART-Seq v4 Ultra Low Input.

TCRdb re-called the 5' RACE reads with MiXCR, one entry per CDR3 protein. This sample has 500,000 to 550,000 distinct CDR3 sequences; around a fifth occur once, and the top ten carry about a sixth. On this clonotype: Its matching antigen is unknown. A much larger clone sits a single nucleotide away, making a read error possible.

The study's findings and limits: A small proportion of clonotypes was detected in both the CD4 and CD8 compartments. A large majority of primary-vaccination clones showed up again after the booster (about 96% CD4, around 90% CD8). Within FACS-sorted repertoires, abundant clonotypes contaminating from the bulk population could be present.

The CDR3 extends over 14 amino acids. Germline assignment: CDR1 SGHTA and CDR2 FQGNSA. The germline V and J ends were trimmed by 3 bases and 11 bases, with 17 bases remaining between them. The chain combines TRBV7-2 with TRBJ2-1, with D hard to call. The receptor was derived from a man between 18 and 35 years old who received the YFV17D yellow fever vaccine. Source: PBMCs, taken approximately 20 days after the first yellow fever vaccination. The CDR3 sequence is CASSFGTTRYKQFF. The CDR3 bases are TGTGCCAGCAGCTTCGGAACGACGAGGTATAAGCAGTTCTTC.